This entry concerns a single TCR beta chain. The data derive from a study of early T cells in non-severe SARS-CoV-2 infection. Overall study: Sequenced material consisted of bulk RNA (from unsorted whole blood), and chains were unpaired.

cDNA molecules, individually, were tagged with unique molecular identifiers. TCRdb re-analysed the 5' RACE reads in MiXCR, keeping a single row per CDR3 protein. The profile shows about 68,000 distinct CDR3 sequences, approximately 11% of them singletons. Trimming removed 0 bases at V and 0 bases at J, with 10 bases between. Germline V CDR1 and CDR2: SGDLS, YYNGEE. This CDR3 is 16 amino acids long. This receptor was taken from an adult who was a healthcare worker with PCR-confirmed SARS-CoV-2 infection or an uninfected control (not recorded which). The material sequenced was whole blood. This chain joins TRBV9 and TRBJ2-4; D is uncertain. The CDR3 coding sequence is TGTGCCAGCAGCGTAGAACTATCGGCAGCCAAAAACATTCAGTACTTC. Protein sequence: CASSVELSAAKNIQYF.